These 29 T cell receptor beta chains came from one sample sequenced in a study of T cell responses to AZD1222 COVID-19 vaccine. Clones were read by immunoSEQ multiplex PCR, and TCRdb kept only the in-frame ones, dropping some. The sample carries some 280,000 clones, roughly 93% recorded once. The specimen comprised peripheral blood, sampled 28 days after the second AZD1222 dose. These receptors all stem from an adult who received the AZD1222 COVID-19 vaccine.

The V and J genes are TRBV2 and TRBJ1-1; possible D gene TRBD1, 6 bases. Germline assignment: CDR1 SNHLY and CDR2 FYNNEI. The CDR3 is made up of 14 amino acids. V dropped 6 bases and J dropped 8 bases, with 19 bases sitting between them. CDR3 residues: CASRGPRDTWEAFF. Written as DNA, the CDR3 is TGTGCCAGCAGAGGTCCGAGGGACACTTGGGAAGCTTTCTTT.

The chain recombines TRBV6-5 with TRBJ2-5, with D perhaps TRBD2 (5 bases). With 6 bases removed from V and 1 base from J, the gap between germline ends came to 12 bases. The CDR3 consists of 14 residues. CDR1 and CDR2 from the germline V gene are MNHEY and SVGAGI. The CDR3 sequence is CASRSPGIQETQYF. The CDR3, as DNA: TGTGCCAGCAGGTCCCCGGGGATCCAAGAGACCCAGTACTTC.

In DNA form, the CDR3 reads TGTGCCAGCAGCGTAGACGGCAGGGCTGAAGCTTTCTTT. It yields the protein CASSVDGRAEAFF. This sequence joins TRBV9 and TRBJ1-1; D possibly corresponds to TRBD1 (5 bases). V dropped 0 bases and J dropped 6 bases, with 9 bases sitting between them. The CDR3 consists of 13 residues. Germline assignment: CDR1 SGDLS and CDR2 YYNGEE. The full variable domain, its missing parts supplied by reference TRBV9 and TRBJ1-1, is DSGVTQTPKHLITATGQRVTLRCSPRSGDLSVYWYQQSLDQGLQFLIQYYNGEERAKGNILERFSAQQFPDLHSELNLSSLELGDSALYFCASSVDGRAEAFFGQGTRLTVV.

The rearrangement links TRBV2 to TRBJ2-7; TRBD2 agrees at 9 bases. V lost 8 bases, J lost 2 bases, and 7 bases stayed unmatched. The CDR3 runs 14 residues. Germline CDR1 SNHLY, CDR2 FYNNEI. The DNA of the CDR3 is TGTGCCAGCTTGCTAGCGGGGATTACCTACGAGCAGTACTTC. It specifies CASLLAGITYEQYF.

CDR3 loop: CASSPGLAGGDEQFF. CDR3 nucleotide sequence: TGTGCCAGCAGTCCGGGACTAGCGGGTGGGGATGAGCAGTTCTTC. The chain is built from TRBV6-2 or TRBV6-3 and TRBJ2-1; 12 bases match TRBD2. Germline V lookup: CDR1 MNHEY, CDR2 SVGEGT. V trimming: 5 bases; J trimming: 8 bases; junction bases outside the gene matches: 7. This CDR3 has 15 residues.

The V call is TRBV14, the J call TRBJ1-3, with a weak D call TRBD1 (6 bases). Germline V gene data show CDR1 as SGHDN and CDR2 as FVKESK. Trimming shortened V by 0 bases and J by 4 bases, and 16 bases separated the two germline ends. The CDR3 is 17 amino acids. The DNA for the CDR3 is TGTGCCAGCAGCCAAGATATCGGGGGGCGACGAGGAAACACCATATATTTT. It translates to CASSQDIGGRRGNTIYF.

The chain recombines TRBV4-3 with TRBJ2-1, with D uncertain. This CDR3 comprises 15 residues. Trimming left V 0 bases short and J 4 bases short, with 10 bases between. The V gene's germline CDR1 is LGHNA and CDR2 YSLEER. CDR3 DNA: TGCGCCAGCAGCCAAGACCGTAAGAGTTACAATGAGCAGTTCTTC. Translation gives CASSQDRKSYNEQFF.

The chain recombines TRBV6-5 with TRBJ2-5, with TRBD1 identical over 10 bases. CDR3 size: 15 residues. Trimming at V came to 5 bases and at J to 2 bases, leaving 5 bases not matched to a gene. Germline loops: CDR1 MNHEY, CDR2 SVGAGI. The CDR3 region is CASSRDRGRQETQYF. CDR3 nucleotide sequence: TGTGCCAGCAGTCGGGACAGGGGTCGGCAAGAGACCCAGTACTTC.

This chain uses TRBV28 with TRBJ1-3; unclear D gene. The V end lost 2 bases, the J end lost 0 bases, and 2 bases lay between the germline ends. There are 13 residues in the CDR3. Germline-derived CDR1 and CDR2 are MDHEN and SYDVKM. CDR3 nucleotide sequence: TGTGCCAGCAGTTTACCCTCTGGAAACACCATATATTTT. Translating gives CASSLPSGNTIYF.

This clone was found once. V gene TRBV18 combines with J gene TRBJ1-6, with D perhaps matching TRBD1 (5 bases). Germline V gene sequence: CDR1 KGHSH, CDR2 LQKENI. This CDR3 has 16 amino acids. Deletions cut 1 base from V and 7 bases from J, with 14 bases between. The CDR3 here is CASSPRSGTENSPLHF. CDR3 coding DNA: TGTGCCAGCTCACCACGGTCGGGGACGGAGAATTCACCCCTCCACTTT.

This chain links TRBV29-1 with TRBJ1-1; no clear D. The ends were cut back, 5 bases at V and 5 bases at J, with 21 bases in the middle. This CDR3 is built from 15 residues. Per germline, CDR1 SQVTM and CDR2 ANQGSEA. The CDR3 here is CSVQTGSSRGTEAFF. In nucleotides, the CDR3 is TGCAGCGTTCAGACGGGCTCCTCACGGGGTACTGAAGCTTTCTTT.

The chain joins TRBV27 to TRBJ2-1; 11 bases are a match to TRBD1. The V and J ends lost 3 bases and 3 bases, in that order; junction bases with no gene match: 4. This CDR3 contains 16 residues. The germline gives CDR1 MNHEY, CDR2 SMNVEV (reference sequence). CDR3 in DNA: TGTGCCAGCAGTTTGGCCGGGACAGGGGGCTACAATGAGCAGTTCTTC. Its translation: CASSLAGTGGYNEQFF.

The rearrangement joins TRBV24-1 to TRBJ2-6; tentatively, D is TRBD1 or TRBD2 (5 bases each). CDR1 is KGHDR and CDR2 is SFDVKD in the germline V gene. The CDR3 runs 20 residues. Between the trimmed V and J ends, which lost 4 bases and 3 bases, there was a span of 24 bases. The CDR3 spells CATSEPRDLVVVGGANVLTF. The DNA of the CDR3 is TGTGCCACCAGTGAGCCCCGGGACCTTGTCGTGGTAGGTGGGGCCAACGTCCTGACTTTC.

This clone appeared a single time. This sequence joins TRBV28 and TRBJ1-2; D not resolved. Germline CDR1 and CDR2: MDHEN and SYDVKM. The CDR3 covers 13 residues. V gave up 6 bases and J gave up 6 bases, with 14 bases separating them. In DNA form, the CDR3 reads TGTGCCAGCAGATCGGGAATAAGGAATGGCTACACCTTC. It encodes CASRSGIRNGYTF.

This clone was detected a few times. The rearrangement links TRBV30 to TRBJ2-7; 11 positions agree with TRBD2. The germline V gene has CDR1 GTSNPN and CDR2 SVGIG (reference sequence). The ends lost 2 bases at V and 11 bases at J; junction bases unmatched: 8. The CDR3 spans 13 residues. The chain's CDR3 is CAWSTYLSGREYF. The CDR3 DNA follows: TGTGCCTGGAGTACCTACCTTAGCGGGAGGGAGTACTTC.

The chain combines TRBV28 with TRBJ2-7, with unresolved D. The CDR3 is made up of 11 amino acids. Germline V gene lookup returns CDR1 MDHEN and CDR2 SYDVKM. The V gene lost 10 bases and the J gene lost 3 bases, with 10 bases spanning the gap. DNA of the CDR3: TGTGCCACCCCCCTCTTCTACGAGCAGTACTTC. It specifies CATPLFYEQYF.

The V gene is TRBV6-2 or TRBV6-3, the J gene TRBJ1-4; D not certain. Deletions cut 0 bases from V and 11 bases from J, with 7 bases between. Germline CDR1 reads MNHEY; CDR2 reads SVGEGT. The CDR3 is made up of 12 amino acids. The DNA of the CDR3 is TGTGCCAGCAGTTACTCGAAGGCGAAACTGTTTTTT. This gives the protein CASSYSKAKLFF.

The chain joins TRBV11-2 to TRBJ1-6, with TRBD1 matching 7 bases. The CDR3 is made up of 14 amino acids. Germline V lookup: CDR1 SGHAT, CDR2 FQNNGV. V shed 3 bases and J 10 bases; nucleotides not matched to a gene: 6. CDR3 sequence reads: CASSFRGTVSPLHF. Written as DNA, the CDR3 is TGTGCCAGCAGCTTTAGGGGGACAGTATCACCCCTCCACTTT.

The V call is TRBV7-8, the J call TRBJ2-7; 8 positions match TRBD1. Looked up from germline, CDR1 is SGHVS and CDR2 is FQNEAQ. J was trimmed by 2 bases and V by 5 bases; bases with no gene match: 11. The CDR3 is 16 amino acids. Here the CDR3 DNA reads TGTGCCAGCAGCCCACAGGGGGTCTCATCGACCTACGAGCAGTACTTC. Residues: CASSPQGVSSTYEQYF. Full variable domain (remainder filled in from reference TRBV7-8 and TRBJ2-7): GAGVSQSPRYKVAKRGQDVALRCDPISGHVSLFWYQQALGQGPEFLTYFQNEAQLDKSGLPSDRFFAERPEGSVSTLKIQRTQQEDSAVYLCASSPQGVSSTYEQYFGPGTRLTVT.

The chain is built from TRBV6-4 and TRBJ1-4; no firm D call. The germline gives CDR1 MRHNA, CDR2 SNTAGT. V shed 9 bases and J shed 8 bases, with 10 bases lying between them. The CDR3 is 11 residues long. CDR3 nucleotide sequence: TGTGCCAGGGGTCGGACCGAAAAACTGTTTTTT. The encoded protein is CARGRTEKLFF.

The gene calls are TRBV25-1 and TRBJ2-7; 7 bases match TRBD1. The CDR3 runs to 14 residues. V shed 10 bases, J shed 3 bases, and the junction held 12 bases outside the gene matches. From germline, CDR1 is MGHDK and CDR2 SYGVNS. The CDR3 loop is CATGIGGRLYEQYF. The CDR3, as DNA: TGTGCCACCGGGATAGGGGGCCGCCTCTACGAGCAGTACTTC.

The rearrangement uses TRBV6-1 and TRBJ1-1; D is undetermined. The CDR3 is 16 residues long. V gave up 4 bases and J gave up 1 base, with 16 bases separating them. Germline V gene sequence: CDR1 MNHNS, CDR2 SASEGT. In DNA form, the CDR3 reads TGTGCCAGCAGTGGGCGCCGGAGGGTAGAGAACACTGAAGCTTTCTTT. Protein product: CASSGRRRVENTEAFF.

The chain employs TRBV5-8 and TRBJ1-6; D is unresolved. CDR1 and CDR2 (germline): SGHTS, YDEGEE. V was pared by 5 bases and J by 6 bases, with 15 bases between. This CDR3 is built from 15 residues. The CDR3 protein is CASRWEMGSNSPLHF. The CDR3 nucleotides read TGTGCCAGCAGATGGGAAATGGGGTCTAATTCACCCCTCCACTTT.

V usage is TRBV6-2 or TRBV6-3 and J usage is TRBJ2-5, with D unclear. The CDR3 totals 17 residues. Germline V lookup: CDR1 MNHEY, CDR2 SVGEGT. The germline V and J ends were trimmed by 0 bases and 1 base, with 15 bases remaining between them. The CDR3 loop is CASSYSTRGWGQETQYF. The CDR3 DNA reads as TGTGCCAGCAGTTACTCGACCCGAGGATGGGGCCAAGAGACCCAGTACTTC.

V is TRBV28 and J is TRBJ2-2; D not resolved. V was pared by 6 bases and J by 1 base, with 9 bases between. CDR1 and CDR2 from the germline V gene are MDHEN and SYDVKM. The CDR3 spans 14 residues. The DNA of the CDR3 is TGTGCCAGCAGGATTCTCGAGAACACCGGGGAGCTGTTTTTT. Its translation: CASRILENTGELFF.

The J gene is TRBJ1-1, the V gene TRBV6-2 or TRBV6-3; 9 bases fit TRBD1. V trimming: 2 bases; J trimming: 2 bases; junction bases outside the gene matches: 18. The length of the CDR3 is 20 residues. Per germline, CDR1 MNHEY and CDR2 SVGEGT. CDR3 DNA sequence: TGTGCCAGCAGTTACGCGAGACAGGGGGTAGGCGGTCTTGTTAACACTGAAGCTTTCTTT. Amino acids: CASSYARQGVGGLVNTEAFF.

The V gene is TRBV3-1 (or the pseudogene TRBV3-2), the J gene TRBJ1-2; 7 bases fit TRBD1. This CDR3 has 16 amino acids. Germline V lookup: CDR1 LGHDT, CDR2 YNNKEL (reference sequence). Trimming removed 4 bases from V and 8 bases from J; junction bases left unmatched: 16. CDR3 region: CASSRRDPDRERGYTF. For the CDR3, the DNA is TGTGCCAGCAGCCGCCGGGACCCCGACAGGGAACGGGGCTACACCTTC.

This chain connects TRBV9 to TRBJ2-5; weak D call: TRBD2 (7 bases). The V and J ends lost 4 bases and 1 base respectively, with 14 bases between them. Germline CDR1 SGDLS, CDR2 YYNGEE. CDR3 length equals 15 residues. In DNA, the CDR3 is TGTGCCAGCAGCCAGGGGAGCGGGGCCCAAGAGACCCAGTACTTC. This translates into CASSQGSGAQETQYF. The complete variable domain, with remaining parts taken from reference TRBV9 and TRBJ2-5, reads DSGVTQTPKHLITATGQRVTLRCSPRSGDLSVYWYQQSLDQGLQFLIQYYNGEERAKGNILERFSAQQFPDLHSELNLSSLELGDSALYFCASSQGSGAQETQYFGPGTRLLVL.

V and J are TRBV6-5 and TRBJ2-1; D remains unclear. V lost 4 bases, J lost 6 bases, and 16 bases lay in between. CDR1 is MNHEY, CDR2 SVGAGI, per germline. The length of the CDR3 is 15 residues. CDR3 region: CASSSDLRQTNEQFF. The CDR3 bases are TGTGCCAGCAGTTCCGACCTACGCCAGACCAATGAGCAGTTCTTC.